This T cell receptor (beta chain) was profiled in a study of OX40 agonist ivuxolimab in advanced cancers. For the study at large: Ivuxolimab, which patients received intravenously every 2 weeks, was dosed at 0.01 to 10 mg/kg. Study results and caveats: On average, CD8+ T cells showed a greater number of expanded clones than CD4+.

Assay used: immunoSEQ multiplex PCR; TCRdb lists only in-frame clones, some missing. The table includes about 76,000 clones, around 80% detected once. Trimming stripped 1 base from V and 5 bases from J, with 14 bases between. There are 16 residues in the CDR3. Germline values: CDR1 MNHEY, CDR2 SMNVEV (reference sequence). About this clone: Its specificity is not known.

This sequence originates from an adult with an advanced solid tumor such as melanoma, head and neck, liver or kidney cancer. The material sequenced was CD4+ or CD8+ T cells sorted from blood, taken in a trial of the OX40 agonist ivuxolimab. The V call is TRBV27, the J call TRBJ2-2; D unresolved. DNA for the CDR3: TGTGCCAGCAGTTTATATAGTCCGCCACGGACCGGGGAGCTGTTTTTT. It yields the protein CASSLYSPPRTGELFF.